Sequencing of this T cell receptor beta chain was carried out in a study of early T cells in non-severe SARS-CoV-2 infection. The protocol attached unique molecular identifiers to individual cDNA molecules. In TCRdb, the 5' RACE reads were re-called with MiXCR into one record per CDR3 protein. The sample contains 70,000 to 95,000 distinct CDR3 sequences, under 15% of which appear only once. The study, taken as a whole, reports: Reliance on VDJdb matching favored anti-spike CD8 responses; private and CD4 specificities were missed.

Germline CDR1 and CDR2: LNHDA and SQIVND (reference sequence). Trimming shortened V by 4 bases and J by 0 bases, and 15 bases separated the two germline ends. The CDR3 is 16 amino acids. This clonotype was picked up a small number of times. The antigen is unknown. Sequenced input: whole blood. The receptor's source is an adult who was a healthcare worker with PCR-confirmed SARS-CoV-2 infection or an uninfected control (not recorded which). V and J are TRBV19 and TRBJ2-5, with D possibly matching TRBD1 (5 bases). CDR3 nucleotides: TGTGCCAGTAGTACCTTAGGGGTGGCGGACCAAGAGACCCAGTACTTC. Translating gives CASSTLGVADQETQYF.